A single sample gave rise to the 2 T cell receptor beta chains below, sequenced in a study of CD8 T cells in ankylosing spondylitis. Findings and limits, study-wide: Within ankylosing spondylitis blood, a TCR beta motif made up of fewer than ten highly homologous variants appeared to be characteristic.

These TCRs' antigens remain unknown. One entry per CDR3 protein, called by TCRdb with MiXCR from the 5' RACE reads. The profile covers fewer than 500,000 distinct CDR3 sequences, with about 20% appearing a single time and 16% taken by the ten largest. Sequencing was carried out using blood, either unsorted or a sorted T cell fraction (not recorded which). The receptors come from a male donor with ankylosing spondylitis.

This clonotype was seen repeatedly, ten times or more. The CDR3 DNA sequence: TGCGCCAGCAGCTTTGCCGGGACATACGAGCAGTACTTC. This sequence encodes CASSFAGTYEQYF. V gene TRBV5-1 combines with J gene TRBJ2-7; the D gene is possibly TRBD1 (6 bases). The CDR3 consists of 13 residues. Germline V lookup: CDR1 SGHRS, CDR2 YFSETQ. Between the trimmed V and J ends, which lost 2 bases and 4 bases, there was a span of 10 bases.

This clonotype was found a few times. The chain joins TRBV27 to TRBJ2-7; weak D call: TRBD2 (6 bases). Germline assignment: CDR1 MNHEY and CDR2 SMNVEV (reference sequence). V was clipped by 4 bases and J by 2 bases, with 12 bases between them. The CDR3 covers 14 residues. CDR3 bases: TGTGCCAGCAGTTCCGGGACTCCCCCCTACGAGCAGTACTTC. This gives the protein CASSSGTPPYEQYF.